The source of this TCR beta chain is a study of cytomegalovirus exposure and HLA in healthy donors. Study observations and caveats: Most of the TCR beta V segments (in an earlier analysis) were productive either about 90% or about 30% of the time.

Germline CDR1 is MNHEY and CDR2 is SVGAGI. There are 13 residues in the CDR3. V was cut by 2 bases and J by 3 bases, with 7 bases left in between. Concerning this clone: Its matching antigen is unknown.

The primer mix had 60 Vbeta and 13 Jbeta primers. Only in-frame clones appear in the TCRdb table, and some are missing; sequencing was by immunoSEQ multiplex PCR. Here the sample spans tens of thousands of clones, roughly 79% being singletons. The chain has TRBV6-5 and TRBJ1-2, with unresolved D. The TCR was taken from a young man in good health and CMV-seronegative. Sequencing was performed on PBMCs. The CDR3 loop is CASSYDGDYGYTF. CDR3 nucleotides: TGTGCCAGCAGTTACGACGGGGACTATGGCTACACCTTC.